This entry lists 20 T cell receptor beta chains sequenced from one sample in a study of blood T cell repertoires in COVID-19. Data came from immunoSEQ multiplex PCR; TCRdb stores just in-frame clones and leaves some out. The data hold fewer than 150,000 clones, with 84% observed a single time. What was sequenced was peripheral blood. All receptors derive from a human donor in a cohort sampled during active COVID-19.

The CDR3 region has the DNA TGTGCCAGCAGCTTAACGAGGACAGGGTATGAAAAACTGTTTTTT. Its protein product is CASSLTRTGYEKLFF. This chain joins TRBV7-2 and TRBJ1-4; TRBD1 aligns across 8 bases. The CDR3 covers 15 residues. V was clipped by 2 bases and J by 6 bases; unmatched bases: 5. Germline V gene data show CDR1 as SGHTA and CDR2 as FQGNSA. The complete variable domain, with remaining parts taken from reference TRBV7-2 and TRBJ1-4, reads GAGVSQSPSNKVTEKGKDVELRCDPISGHTALYWYRQSLGQGLEFLIYFQGNSAPDKSGLPSDRFSAERTGGSVSTLTIQRTQQEDSAVYLCASSLTRTGYEKLFFGSGTQLSVL.

This chain connects TRBV5-6 to TRBJ1-2; D may be TRBD1 (5 bases). The germline V and J ends were trimmed by 2 bases and 4 bases, with 12 bases remaining between them. This CDR3 comprises 14 residues. CDR1 is SGHDT, CDR2 YYEEEE, per germline. The CDR3 spells CASSFQTASYGYTF. CDR3 in DNA: TGTGCCAGCAGCTTCCAGACAGCCTCCTATGGCTACACCTTC.

This clone was recorded only once. V gene TRBV7-9 combines with J gene TRBJ2-7; 7 bases fit TRBD1. From germline, CDR1 is SEHNR and CDR2 FQNEAQ (reference sequence). CDR3 size: 13 residues. The V segment lost 4 bases and the J segment 1 base; nucleotides outside the gene matches: 1. The CDR3 protein is CASSWGQSYEQYF. The CDR3 DNA sequence: TGTGCCAGCAGCTGGGGACAGTCCTACGAGCAGTACTTC.

The chain combines TRBV9 with TRBJ2-5; perhaps TRBD2 as D (5 bases). CDR3 length equals 16 residues. Trimming pared 2 bases from V and 1 base from J, leaving 15 bases between. CDR1 SGDLS and CDR2 YYNGEE come from the germline V gene. The CDR3 loop is CASSVDTTRSQETQYF. Here the CDR3 DNA reads TGTGCCAGCAGCGTCGATACAACTAGATCCCAAGAGACCCAGTACTTC.

This clone was counted a few times. The chain combines TRBV6-1 with TRBJ2-3, with 9 bases fitting TRBD2. The CDR3 is made up of 17 amino acids. V was clipped by 2 bases and J by 4 bases; unmatched bases: 10. The germline V gene has CDR1 MNHNS and CDR2 SASEGT. The CDR3 DNA reads as TGTGCCAGCAGTGAAAGGTCCGGGGCGGGGGGGCCAGATACGCAGTATTTT. Its protein is CASSERSGAGGPDTQYF.

The CDR3: CASSPERQISGNTIYF. DNA of the CDR3: TGTGCCAGCTCACCAGAGAGGCAGATCTCTGGAAACACCATATATTTT. The chain employs TRBV18 and TRBJ1-3, with D uncertain. The CDR3 runs 16 residues. CDR1 KGHSH and CDR2 LQKENI come from the germline V gene. The V end was cut by 2 bases, the J end by 0 bases, with 11 bases between. Variable domain in full (rest from reference TRBV18 and TRBJ1-3): NAGVMQNPRHLVRRRGQEARLRCSPMKGHSHVYWYRQLPEEGLKFMVYLQKENIIDESGMPKERFSAEFPKEGPSILRIQQVVRGDSAAYFCASSPERQISGNTIYFGEGSWLTVV.

The rearrangement joins TRBV27 to TRBJ2-1, with D tentatively TRBD1 (6 bases). Germline V gene sequence: CDR1 MNHEY, CDR2 SMNVEV (reference sequence). V dropped 5 bases and J dropped 4 bases, with 12 bases sitting between them. The CDR3 contains 14 residues. CDR3 residues: CASSPQDRYNEQFF. The CDR3 region has the DNA TGTGCCAGCAGTCCGCAGGACAGATACAATGAGCAGTTCTTC.

V is TRBV6-6 and J is TRBJ2-7; 7 positions match TRBD2. The J segment lost 2 bases and the V segment lost 7 bases, leaving 8 bases of the junction unmatched. This CDR3 is built from 14 residues. Germline-derived CDR1 and CDR2 are MNHNY and SVGAGI (reference sequence). The CDR3 nucleotides are TGTGCCAGCACGCGTCGGGGGGAAACCTACGAGCAGTACTTC. Residues: CASTRRGETYEQYF.

This rearrangement joins TRBV2 to TRBJ1-4; D call uncertain. V lost 7 bases to trimming and J lost 0 bases, with 9 bases between them. This CDR3 comprises 14 residues. From germline, CDR1 is SNHLY and CDR2 FYNNEI. The CDR3 DNA reads TGTGCCAGCAACCCCGACTCAACTAATGAAAAACTGTTTTTT. Protein: CASNPDSTNEKLFF.

This chain connects TRBV9 to TRBJ1-2, with D perhaps matching TRBD1 (6 bases). V was clipped by 4 bases and J by 1 base, with 17 bases between them. CDR3 length equals 16 residues. The V gene's germline CDR1 is SGDLS and CDR2 YYNGEE. The CDR3 protein is CASSMTGGEGNYGYTF. Here the CDR3 DNA reads TGTGCCAGCAGCATGACAGGAGGCGAAGGTAACTATGGCTACACCTTC.

The chain uses TRBV21-1 and TRBJ2-3; TRBD2 is the table's D call, not checked against the DNA. TRBV21-1 is recorded as a pseudogene. The CDR3 totals 18 residues. The CDR3 region has the DNA TGTGCCAGCAGCAAAGGGTTACTAGCGGGGGCGGGCACAGATACGCAGTATTTT. Translation: CASSKGLLAGAGTDTQYF.

Details on this clone: Because the CDR3's place on the DNA is in doubt, the DNA is left out and the CDR3 is given as listed by TCRdb. The rearrangement links TRBV28 to TRBJ1-2; whether TRBD1, the table's D call, matches the DNA was not checked. Both ends counted, the CDR3 spans 16 residues. CDR1 and CDR2 (germline): MDHEN, SYDVKM. The CDR3 loop reads CASSSSDRDRANGYTF.

The chain has TRBV11-1 and TRBJ2-7; D uncertain. CDR1 SGHAT and CDR2 FQDESV come from the germline V gene (reference sequence). Trimming took 3 bases from V and 0 from J, leaving 9 bases between them. CDR3 length: 14 residues. The CDR3 DNA sequence: TGTGCCAGCAGCTTCGGCCGGAGCTCCTACGAGCAGTACTTC. It encodes CASSFGRSSYEQYF.

This chain links TRBV25-1 with TRBJ1-1; TRBD1 matches at 9 bases. The germline V gene encodes CDR1 MGHDK and CDR2 SYGVNS. The CDR3 is 16 residues long. The J segment lost 1 base and the V segment lost 4 bases, leaving 7 bases of the junction unmatched. The CDR3 protein is CASSARQGVGNTEAFF. CDR3 DNA: TGTGCCAGCAGTGCCCGACAGGGGGTGGGGAACACTGAAGCTTTCTTT.

This sequence joins TRBV5-6 and TRBJ2-7, with D possibly matching TRBD1 (5 bases). The CDR3 runs 13 residues. V was cut by 4 bases and J by 3 bases, with 11 bases left in between. Per germline, CDR1 SGHDT and CDR2 YYEEEE. CDR3 nucleotides: TGTGCCAGCAGCAGTTGGCAGGGCTACGAGCAGTACTTC. Protein product: CASSSWQGYEQYF.

V and J are TRBV7-9 and TRBJ2-1; the D is unclear. Germline CDR1 and CDR2: SEHNR and FQNEAQ (reference sequence). The CDR3 runs to 11 residues. V was trimmed by 4 bases and J by 8 bases, leaving 6 bases between them. In DNA form, the CDR3 reads TGTGCCAGCAGCTCCCGGTATGAGCAGTTCTTC. As protein: CASSSRYEQFF.

In its sample, this clone was seen a few times. This sequence joins TRBV27 and TRBJ1-1; 9 positions agree with TRBD1. Germline CDR1 and CDR2: MNHEY and SMNVEV (reference sequence). V was clipped by 7 bases and J by 0 bases; unmatched bases: 3. The CDR3 covers 14 residues. CDR3 sequence: CASNGQGMNTEAFF. For the CDR3, the DNA is TGTGCCAGCAACGGACAGGGGATGAACACTGAAGCTTTCTTT.

The count of this clone is one. The chain combines TRBV28 with TRBJ2-5; D is uncertain. Trimming removed 6 bases at V and 2 bases at J, with 10 bases between. Germline V gives CDR1 MDHEN, CDR2 SYDVKM. This CDR3 is 13 amino acids long. CDR3 DNA: TGTGCCAGCAGCCGAGATGCGCAAGAGACCCAGTACTTC. Protein product: CASSRDAQETQYF. Full variable domain (rest looked up from reference TRBV28 and TRBJ2-5): DVKVTQSSRYLVKRTGEKVFLECVQDMDHENMFWYRQDPGLGLRLIYFSYDVKMKEKGDIPEGYSVSREKKERFSLILESASTNQTSMYLCASSRDAQETQYFGPGTRLLVL.

This chain uses TRBV28 with TRBJ1-2, with a weak D call TRBD1 (6 bases). The CDR3 has 15 residues. V was shortened by 5 bases and J by 3 bases, with 16 bases between the two germline ends. Looked up from germline, CDR1 is MDHEN and CDR2 is SYDVKM. The CDR3 DNA reads TGTGCCAGCAGTATCCCGAGGGGGTATTACTATGGCTACACCTTC. Translated, it gives CASSIPRGYYYGYTF.

The J gene is TRBJ1-5, the V gene TRBV11-2, with D unresolved. V shed 0 bases and J shed 7 bases, with 10 bases lying between them. This CDR3 comprises 14 residues. Germline loops: CDR1 SGHAT, CDR2 FQNNGV. The CDR3 DNA is TGTGCCAGCAGCTTAGAAGCAGGATCGCAGCCCCAGCATTTT. Protein: CASSLEAGSQPQHF.